Shown below are 11 T cell receptor beta chains from a single sample sequenced in a study of shared T cell receptors in the human thymus. Clones were sequenced by immunoSEQ multiplex PCR, and TCRdb holds only the in-frame ones, with some missing. The data contain some 400,000 clones, roughly 94% of them singletons. Source material: thymocytes. These receptors came from a human donor.

The V and J genes are TRBV4-3 and TRBJ1-2; 7 bases agree with TRBD1. The CDR3 is 17 amino acids. With 4 bases clipped from V and 4 bases from J, the junction kept 15 bases outside the gene matches. CDR1 is LGHNA and CDR2 is YSLEER in the germline V gene. As DNA, the CDR3 is TGCGCCAGCAGCCTTCGTAGCCGGGACAGTCGTTTCTATGGCTACACCTTC. Amino acids: CASSLRSRDSRFYGYTF.

The chain couples TRBV18 to TRBJ2-1; 8 bases match TRBD2. The germline V gene has CDR1 KGHSH and CDR2 LQKENI. The CDR3 sequence is 18 residues long. V lost 6 bases, J lost 10 bases, and 23 bases stayed unmatched. The CDR3 sequence: CASSPQRGRLAFRSEQFF. CDR3 coding DNA: TGTGCCAGCTCCCCGCAGCGGGGGCGGCTAGCGTTCCGAAGCGAGCAGTTCTTC.

The rearrangement links TRBV11-2 to TRBJ1-1; D not resolved. The CDR3 has 18 amino acids. Per germline, CDR1 SGHAT and CDR2 FQNNGV. The ends were cut back, 2 bases at V and 1 base at J, with 20 bases in the middle. The CDR3 DNA sequence: TGTGCCAGCAGCTTAAATCATCCAAGCAACGTAGGGAACACTGAAGCTTTCTTT. It specifies CASSLNHPSNVGNTEAFF.

The chain uses TRBV4-2 and TRBJ1-3; D unclear. The CDR3 has 12 residues. The V gene's germline CDR1 is LGHNA and CDR2 YNFKEQ. Trimming took 0 bases from V and 5 from J, leaving 2 bases between them. As DNA, the CDR3 is TGTGCCAGCAGCCAAGATCGAAACACCATATATTTT. Encoded protein: CASSQDRNTIYF.

The chain links TRBV28 to TRBJ2-3; D is unclear. The ends were cut back, 6 bases at V and 4 bases at J, with 8 bases in the middle. From germline, CDR1 is MDHEN and CDR2 SYDVKM. This CDR3 is built from 12 residues. The CDR3 DNA reads TGTGCCAGCAGCTGCCGGGCAGATACGCAGTATTTT. Encoded protein: CASSCRADTQYF.

J is TRBJ2-1 and V is TRBV4-2, with unresolved D. Germline CDR1 and CDR2: LGHNA and YNFKEQ. The V end was cut by 4 bases, the J end by 7 bases, with 14 bases between. The CDR3 spans 14 residues. CDR3 in DNA: TGTGCCAGCAGCCCCCCGGGTACCGGGAATGAGCAGTTCTTC. This encodes CASSPPGTGNEQFF.

The chain uses TRBV19 and TRBJ2-7; D gene unclear. There are 13 residues in the CDR3. Germline values: CDR1 LNHDA, CDR2 SQIVND (reference sequence). V lost 3 bases, J lost 4 bases, and 10 bases lay in between. The CDR3 reads CASSIGRNYEQYF. The CDR3 nucleotides are TGTGCCAGTAGTATCGGCAGAAATTACGAGCAGTACTTC.

The chain couples TRBV7-9 to TRBJ2-1, with 8 bases that match TRBD2. There are 16 residues in the CDR3. Trimming cost V 0 bases and J 4 bases; bases outside gene matches: 5. Germline V lookup: CDR1 SEHNR, CDR2 FQNEAQ (reference sequence). The chain's CDR3 is CASSLAASGQYNEQFF. CDR3 in DNA: TGTGCCAGCAGCTTAGCTGCTAGCGGGCAATACAATGAGCAGTTCTTC.

V usage is TRBV30 and J usage is TRBJ2-6; 13 nucleotides line up with TRBD2. The CDR3 covers 21 residues. CDR1 and CDR2 (germline): GTSNPN, SVGIG (reference sequence). The J segment lost 0 bases and the V segment lost 1 base, leaving 12 bases of the junction unmatched. This CDR3 is CAWSGLAGGQTQSSGANVLTF. The DNA for the CDR3 is TGTGCCTGGAGTGGACTAGCGGGAGGTCAGACGCAGAGCTCTGGGGCCAACGTCCTGACTTTC.

This chain links TRBV30 with TRBJ1-4; no definite D call. Looked up from germline, CDR1 is GTSNPN and CDR2 is SVGIG (reference sequence). The CDR3 spans 13 residues. The ends were cut back, 2 bases at V and 7 bases at J, with 11 bases in the middle. CDR3 region: CAWSLDSFEKLFF. The CDR3 DNA follows: TGTGCCTGGAGTTTGGATTCGTTTGAAAAACTGTTTTTT. The full variable domain, rest sourced from reference TRBV30 and TRBJ1-4, is SQTIHQWPATLVQPVGSPLSLECTVEGTSNPNLYWYRQAAGRGLQLLFYSVGIGQISSEVPQNLSASRPQDRQFILSSKKLLLSDSGFYLCAWSLDSFEKLFFGSGTQLSVL.

The rearrangement links TRBV18 to TRBJ1-2; 10 positions match TRBD1. From germline, CDR1 is KGHSH and CDR2 LQKENI. This CDR3 spans 14 amino acids. With V trimmed by 5 bases and J by 6 bases, 6 bases remained unmatched. The CDR3 DNA sequence: TGTGCCAGCTCAACGACAGGGGGCTCGAATGGCTACACCTTC. As protein: CASSTTGGSNGYTF.